This paragraph covers one T cell receptor beta chain sequence. The antigen is unknown. The data are from a study of cytomegalovirus exposure and HLA in healthy donors. Some clones are missing from TCRdb's copy, which holds only in-frame ones; the method was immunoSEQ multiplex PCR. Of 90,000 to 120,000 clones listed, around 82% are singletons. The CDR3 is 15 residues long. The germline CDR1 and CDR2 sequences are SGHDT and YYEEEE. V shed 1 base and J shed 3 bases, with 11 bases lying between them. The donors were members of the validation cohort comprising some 130 subjects, separate from the roughly 730-subject first cohort. Overall study results and limits: TCR sequences were mostly rare, though some public TCRs occurred in many donors. Cytomegalovirus-associated TCR beta chains were listed, numbering 150 to 200.

Sequencing used PBMCs. The source of this sequence is a woman between 18 and 30 years old in good health and CMV-seronegative. The chain joins TRBV5-6 to TRBJ2-1; tentatively, D is TRBD1 (5 bases). CDR3 coding DNA: TGTGCCAGCAGCTTGTGGGCAGGGATCTACAATGAGCAGTTCTTC. This encodes CASSLWAGIYNEQFF.